These 2 T cell receptor beta chains were all obtained from the same sample, sequenced in a study of shared clonotypes between healthy human individuals. Naive-designated CD8 cells lacked CD45RO, were positively enriched for CCR7, and omitted terminally differentiated effector memory CD45RA+ cells. Generated by immunoSEQ multiplex PCR, the TCRdb table keeps only in-frame clones and is missing some. The sample includes just over 2,000,000 clones, around 96% seen only once; the top ten take roughly 1%. Sequenced material: naive CD8+ T cells sorted from blood. These receptors were taken from a man aged 18 to 29 in good health.

The V call is TRBV4-2, the J call TRBJ1-2, with 8 nucleotides matching TRBD1. Germline V gene sequence: CDR1 LGHNA, CDR2 YNFKEQ. The CDR3 is made up of 15 amino acids. V was pared by 5 bases and J by 2 bases, with 7 bases of the junction left unmatched. CDR3 coding DNA: TGTGCCAGCAGCTCAGGACAGGGTGGCAACTATGGCTACACCTTC. Translation: CASSSGQGGNYGYTF.

The chain joins TRBV25-1 to TRBJ1-4; D unresolved. The CDR3 sequence is 13 residues long. Trimming took off 8 bases at V and 3 bases at J, with 10 bases between the two ends. CDR1 and CDR2 (germline): MGHDK, SYGVNS. The CDR3 sequence: CASSPGSNEKLFF. For the CDR3, the DNA is TGTGCCAGCTCCCCGGGGTCTAATGAAAAACTGTTTTTT.